The present T cell receptor (beta chain) was sequenced within a study of T cell repertoires in cytomegalovirus infection. Study-wide context: Indications came from public TCR beta signatures; they pointed to CMV infection and to a matching HLA type.

The germline V gene has CDR1 ENHRY and CDR2 SYGVKD. The CDR3 loop spans 15 amino acids. The trim removed 8 bases at V and 6 bases at J, leaving 15 bases unmatched. TCRdb analysed the reads with MiXCR anew, one entry per CDR3 protein. The sample records hundreds of thousands of distinct CDR3 sequences, 24% being singletons. Only a few counts were recorded for this clonotype. The TCR sequence derives from a human donor in good health (CMV status not recorded). Some clones in this sample may be carry-over from other donors' samples. The chain employs TRBV10-3 and TRBJ1-2, with 7 positions matching TRBD1. The sequencing input was CD8+ T cells from PBMCs. The CDR3 DNA reads TGTGCCATCGGGGGAAAAACAGGGGAAATTGATGGCTACACCTTC. Protein product: CAIGGKTGEIDGYTF.